A single sample gave rise to the 30 T cell receptor beta chains below, sequenced in a study of cytomegalovirus exposure and HLA in healthy donors. PCR primers comprised 60 Vbeta and 13 Jbeta primers. TCRdb's copy holds only in-frame clones and misses some; the assay was immunoSEQ multiplex PCR. Its table lists about 84,000 clones. The sequencing sample was made of PBMCs. The receptors were gathered from a man aged 50-60 years in good health and CMV-seronegative.

The chain carries TRBV2 and TRBJ2-2, with 7 nucleotides matching TRBD1. Germline CDR1 and CDR2: SNHLY and FYNNEI. The CDR3 runs to 14 residues. The junction had 6 bases not matched to a gene; V was cut back by 5 bases and J by 6 bases. CDR3 region: CASSTTGVPGELFF. The CDR3 DNA sequence: TGTGCCAGCAGTACAACAGGGGTTCCCGGGGAGCTGTTTTTT.

This chain joins TRBV7-2 and TRBJ1-1; possibly TRBD1 for D (6 bases). CDR1 SGHTA and CDR2 FQGNSA come from the germline V gene. The CDR3 runs 15 residues. V lost 6 bases and J lost 1, with 15 bases in between. In DNA form, the CDR3 reads TGTGCCAGCAGTTCCGCTAAACAGGGGAACACTGAAGCTTTCTTT. Translating gives CASSSAKQGNTEAFF.

The chain is built from TRBV9 and TRBJ2-2; TRBD1 might be the D (5 bases). This CDR3 has 15 amino acids. V dropped 0 bases and J dropped 6 bases, with 12 bases sitting between them. The germline V gene encodes CDR1 SGDLS and CDR2 YYNGEE. The CDR3 is CASSVEAGLAGELFF. CDR3 coding DNA: TGTGCCAGCAGCGTAGAGGCAGGGCTAGCCGGGGAGCTGTTTTTT.

The rearrangement uses TRBV27 and TRBJ2-7, with TRBD2 identical over 8 bases. The length of the CDR3 is 16 residues. Trimming took 2 bases from V and 6 from J; bases not matched to a gene: 12. Germline assignment: CDR1 MNHEY and CDR2 SMNVEV (reference sequence). This chain's CDR3 is CASSLIGGGGVGEQYF. The CDR3 nucleotides are TGTGCCAGCAGTTTAATCGGGGGGGGCGGGGTTGGCGAGCAGTACTTC.

This chain uses TRBV5-4 with TRBJ1-4; D may be TRBD1 (6 bases). This CDR3 is built from 14 residues. Germline assignment: CDR1 SGHNT and CDR2 YYREEE (reference sequence). The V end was cut by 0 bases, the J end by 7 bases, with 10 bases between. In DNA, the CDR3 is TGTGCCAGCAGCTTGGCAGGGGAAAGTGAAAAACTGTTTTTT. Its protein is CASSLAGESEKLFF.

This chain uses TRBV5-1 with TRBJ1-1; no reliable D call. The CDR3 spans 15 residues. V lost 4 bases to trimming and J lost 1 base, with 14 bases between them. Per the germline V gene, CDR1 is SGHRS and CDR2 is YFSETQ. Here the CDR3 reads CASSPDLGENTEAFF. CDR3 sequence (DNA): TGCGCCAGCAGCCCTGACCTAGGTGAGAACACTGAAGCTTTCTTT.

In the case of this clone: A read error may account for a junction end that differs from germline. The chain is built from TRBV30 and TRBJ1-5; TRBD1 is a possible D gene (5 bases). The CDR3 extends over 14 amino acids. Germline V lookup: CDR1 GTSNPN, CDR2 SVGIG (reference sequence). The CDR3 bases are TGTGCCTGGAGCATGGGGGGGAATAATCAGCCTCAGCATTTT. Translation gives CAWSMGGNNQPQHF.

The chain combines TRBV9 with TRBJ2-6; D is uncertain. The V gene's germline CDR1 is SGDLS and CDR2 YYNGEE. CDR3 size: 17 residues. Trimming cost V 3 bases and J 0 bases, with 13 bases left between them. The CDR3 spells CASSASKRGSGANVLTF. CDR3 coding DNA: TGTGCCAGCAGCGCCTCCAAGCGTGGCTCTGGGGCCAACGTCCTGACTTTC.

V usage is TRBV6-5 and J usage is TRBJ2-5; the match to TRBD1 covers 7 bases. This CDR3 is built from 15 residues. The V and J ends lost 6 bases and 7 bases, in that order; junction bases with no gene match: 14. Germline CDR1 is MNHEY and CDR2 is SVGAGI. The CDR3 loop is CASRNRDSLARTQYF. DNA of the CDR3: TGTGCCAGCAGAAACCGGGACAGTCTGGCTCGGACCCAGTACTTC.

This sequence joins TRBV29-1 and TRBJ2-7; D is perhaps TRBD1 (5 bases). V was trimmed by 5 bases and J by 2 bases, leaving 10 bases between them. The CDR3 spans 12 residues. Per germline, CDR1 SQVTM and CDR2 ANQGSEA. DNA of the CDR3: TGCAGCGTTAATACAGGCGCCTACGAGCAGTACTTC. Its translation: CSVNTGAYEQYF.

The V call is TRBV18, the J call TRBJ2-3; D is possibly TRBD2 (5 bases). V lost 3 bases and J lost 2, with 15 bases in between. Germline values: CDR1 KGHSH, CDR2 LQKENI. CDR3 length: 16 amino acids. CDR3 amino acids: CASSPPSADYTDTQYF. DNA for the CDR3: TGTGCCAGCTCACCTCCATCGGCCGACTACACAGATACGCAGTATTTT.

The rearrangement joins TRBV4-2 to TRBJ1-1; TRBD1 matches 9 bases. CDR3 length equals 15 residues. From germline, CDR1 is LGHNA and CDR2 YNFKEQ. The trim removed 6 bases at V and 0 bases at J, leaving 5 bases unmatched. CDR3 region: CASRHRGLMNTEAFF. CDR3 sequence (DNA): TGTGCCAGCAGACACAGGGGGCTCATGAACACTGAAGCTTTCTTT.

The chain couples TRBV9 to TRBJ1-1, with D tentatively TRBD1 (6 bases). The V end was cut by 5 bases, the J end by 6 bases, with 14 bases between. CDR3 size: 13 residues. Germline-derived CDR1 and CDR2 are SGDLS and YYNGEE. CDR3: CASSLQGSSEAFF. Written as DNA, the CDR3 is TGTGCCAGCAGTCTACAGGGTTCATCTGAAGCTTTCTTT. Drawing the rest from reference TRBV9 and TRBJ1-1, the complete variable domain is DSGVTQTPKHLITATGQRVTLRCSPRSGDLSVYWYQQSLDQGLQFLIQYYNGEERAKGNILERFSAQQFPDLHSELNLSSLELGDSALYFCASSLQGSSEAFFGQGTRLTVV.

The chain carries TRBV6-1 and TRBJ1-6; D is uncertain. This CDR3 spans 14 amino acids. Germline V gene lookup returns CDR1 MNHNS and CDR2 SASEGT. V shed 4 bases and J shed 7 bases, with 11 bases lying between them. CDR3 sequence reads: CASSAHSKNSPLHF. Written as DNA, the CDR3 is TGTGCCAGCAGTGCACACAGTAAAAATTCACCCCTCCACTTT.

The V call is TRBV7-8, the J call TRBJ1-2; no definite D call. V was shortened by 4 bases and J by 14 bases, with 35 bases between the two germline ends. Germline values: CDR1 SGHVS, CDR2 FQNEAQ. This CDR3 has 18 amino acids. The CDR3 DNA reads TGTGCCAGCAGCTCTCTCGCTGGTCCAGAGGGAGGCCACTGGCTACGGACCTTC. Translating it yields CASSSLAGPEGGHWLRTF.

This chain uses TRBV7-3 with TRBJ2-6; weak D call: TRBD1 (6 bases). Germline CDR1 SGHTA, CDR2 FQGTGA. The V end was cut by 1 base, the J end by 0 bases, with 13 bases between. The CDR3 consists of 18 residues. The chain's CDR3 is CASSLKNRESSGANVLTF. Written as DNA, the CDR3 is TGTGCCAGCAGCTTAAAAAACAGGGAGTCCTCTGGGGCCAACGTCCTGACTTTC. The full variable domain, its missing parts supplied by reference TRBV7-3 and TRBJ2-6, is GAGVSQTPSNKVTEKGKYVELRCDPISGHTALYWYRQSLGQGPEFLIYFQGTGAADDSGLPNDRFFAVRPEGSVSTLKIQRTERGDSAVYLCASSLKNRESSGANVLTFGAGSRLTVL.

The V gene is TRBV7-9, the J gene TRBJ2-6; 8 positions agree with TRBD2. The germline CDR1 and CDR2 sequences are SEHNR and FQNEAQ (reference sequence). The CDR3 has 18 residues. V lost 5 bases, J lost 3 bases, and 12 bases stayed unmatched. CDR3 amino acids: CASSIGAERGHGANVLTF. The CDR3 nucleotides are TGTGCCAGCAGCATAGGGGCAGAGCGGGGGCATGGGGCCAACGTCCTGACTTTC.

This chain connects TRBV5-1 to TRBJ1-6, with 9 nucleotides matching TRBD1. Germline assignment: CDR1 SGHRS and CDR2 YFSETQ. The CDR3 has 15 residues. V was pared by 6 bases and J by 0 bases, with 1 base of the junction left unmatched. CDR3 DNA: TGCGCCAGCAAGACAGGGGGCTCCTATAATTCACCCCTCCACTTT. Its protein product is CASKTGGSYNSPLHF.

V usage is TRBV11-2 and J usage is TRBJ2-2, with 8 nucleotides matching TRBD1. CDR1 and CDR2 (germline): SGHAT, FQNNGV. With V trimmed by 6 bases and J by 4 bases, 13 bases remained unmatched. The CDR3 spans 17 residues. The CDR3 is CASSITRGRKVTGELFF. The CDR3 region has the DNA TGTGCCAGCAGTATAACCAGGGGGCGGAAGGTCACCGGGGAGCTGTTTTTT.

The V gene is TRBV13, the J gene TRBJ2-7; tentative D call: TRBD2 (6 bases). The CDR3 has 16 residues. Germline-derived CDR1 and CDR2 are PRHDT and FYEKMQ (reference sequence). V was trimmed by 6 bases and J by 2 bases, leaving 20 bases between them. The CDR3 DNA reads TGTGCCAGCAGGAATAGTGGGGGGTCGTGGACCTACGAGCAGTACTTC. The encoded protein is CASRNSGGSWTYEQYF.

J is TRBJ1-2 and V is TRBV10-2, with D uncertain. This CDR3 is built from 13 residues. Germline V CDR1 and CDR2: WSHSY, SAAADI. V was pared by 1 base and J by 7 bases, with 10 bases between. The CDR3 DNA reads TGCGCCAGCAGTGAGTGGGCGTCAAGTGGCTACACCTTC. Translation gives CASSEWASSGYTF.

The chain recombines TRBV28 with TRBJ2-1, with unresolved D. Germline CDR1 MDHEN, CDR2 SYDVKM. V was trimmed by 2 bases and J by 3 bases, leaving 8 bases between them. The CDR3 contains 14 residues. CDR3 residues: CASSLQSNYNEQFF. CDR3 DNA: TGTGCCAGCAGTTTACAGTCAAACTACAATGAGCAGTTCTTC.

The V gene is TRBV11-3, the J gene TRBJ2-2; D gene ambiguous. Between the trimmed V and J ends, which lost 1 base and 4 bases, there was a span of 13 bases. Germline lookup yields CDR1 SGHNT and CDR2 YENEEA. This CDR3 region has 16 residues. In DNA, the CDR3 is TGTGCCAGCAGCTTAGGGGCTTCGGTAGGCACCGGGGAGCTGTTTTTT. Protein product: CASSLGASVGTGELFF.

The chain recombines TRBV5-6 with TRBJ2-5, with D maybe TRBD2 (5 bases). Deletions cut 1 base from V and 0 bases from J, with 10 bases between. Germline-derived CDR1 and CDR2 are SGHDT and YYEEEE. This CDR3 has 15 residues. CDR3 nucleotide sequence: TGTGCCAGCAGCTTGTCCCAGACTAACCAAGAGACCCAGTACTTC. Protein product: CASSLSQTNQETQYF.

CDR3 bases: TGTGCCAGTGGCGGGGACAGGGGCGTAAAAGCTAACTATGGCTACACCTTC. It is translated as CASGGDRGVKANYGYTF. This rearrangement joins TRBV25-1 to TRBJ1-2; TRBD1 matches at 10 bases. Trimming at V came to 9 bases and at J to 0 bases, leaving 13 bases not matched to a gene. The CDR3 extends over 17 amino acids. Per the germline V gene, CDR1 is MGHDK and CDR2 is SYGVNS.

CDR3 coding DNA: TGCGCCAGCAGCCCCGACGGGACACCCGCCTACGAGCAGTACTTC. Translation gives CASSPDGTPAYEQYF. This sequence joins TRBV5-1 and TRBJ2-7, with D possibly being TRBD1 (6 bases). The CDR3 length is 15 residues. Germline CDR1 SGHRS, CDR2 YFSETQ. V was trimmed by 4 bases and J by 2 bases, leaving 16 bases between them. Combining the CDR3 with reference TRBV5-1 and TRBJ2-7 gives the whole variable domain KAGVTQTPRYLIKTRGQQVTLSCSPISGHRSVSWYQQTPGQGLQFLFEYFSETQRNKGNFPGRFSGRQFSNSRSEMNVSTLELGDSALYLCASSPDGTPAYEQYFGPGTRLTVT.

The chain has TRBV7-3 and TRBJ1-6; D is undetermined. The CDR3 has 12 amino acids. Trimming cost V 3 bases and J 6 bases, with 3 bases left between them. Germline V gene lookup returns CDR1 SGHTA and CDR2 FQGTGA. As DNA, the CDR3 is TGTGCCAGCAGCTTGGCTAATTCACCCCTCCACTTT. Amino acids: CASSLANSPLHF.

The chain carries TRBV21-1 and TRBJ2-7; TRBD2, the D gene given by the table, was not confirmed from the DNA. TRBV21-1 is an annotated pseudogene. The CDR3 has 14 residues. The CDR3 protein is CASSMTGSSYEQYF. For the CDR3, the DNA is TGTGCCAGCAGCATGACGGGGAGCTCCTACGAGCAGTACTTC.

The rearrangement links TRBV6-6 to TRBJ1-6; possible D gene TRBD1, 6 bases. The CDR3 sequence is 15 residues long. Per germline, CDR1 MNHNY and CDR2 SVGAGI (reference sequence). The ends were cut back, 0 bases at V and 10 bases at J, with 13 bases in the middle. The CDR3 nucleotides read TGTGCCAGCAGTTACTCGAGTGGTCAGGGGTCACCCCTCCACTTT. Residues: CASSYSSGQGSPLHF.

The chain recombines TRBV19 with TRBJ2-1; the match to TRBD2 covers 14 bases. V gave up 4 bases and J gave up 9 bases; unmatched junction bases: 11. The length of the CDR3 is 17 residues. Germline CDR1 and CDR2: LNHDA and SQIVND (reference sequence). In DNA, the CDR3 is TGTGCCAGTAGTAGCTATAGGACTAGCGGGGGGCAGGGTGAGCAGTTCTTC. It yields the protein CASSSYRTSGGQGEQFF.